Presented here are 30 T cell receptor beta chains from one specimen sequenced in a study of graft-versus-host responses after intestinal transplantation. Sequencing used immunoSEQ multiplex PCR; TCRdb keeps in-frame clones, though not all of them. The table shows around 100,000 clones, with about 90% occurring only once. Antigen specificity for these receptors is unknown. The sample in question was unstimulated CD4+ T cells sorted from spleen or lymph node cells, obtained before intestinal transplant. The receptors come from a human donor who received an intestinal transplant.

Comments on this clone: The sample holds other DNA sequences that translate to the same CDR3. V and J are TRBV6-5 and TRBJ2-5; tentatively, D is TRBD2 (6 bases). There are 16 residues in the CDR3. Trimming shortened V by 0 bases and J by 0 bases, and 11 bases separated the two germline ends. Germline CDR1 reads MNHEY; CDR2 reads SVGAGI. CDR3 in DNA: TGTGCCAGCAGTTACTCGGGGACTCTGTACCAAGAGACCCAGTACTTC. Its translation: CASSYSGTLYQETQYF.

This chain connects TRBV7-7 to TRBJ2-1, with 10 bases identical to TRBD2. Germline CDR1 reads SSHAT; CDR2 reads FNYEAQ (reference sequence). The trim removed 1 base at V and 8 bases at J, leaving 5 bases unmatched. There are 15 residues in the CDR3. The CDR3 loop reads CASSLGLAGVDEQFF. The CDR3 region has the DNA TGTGCCAGCAGCTTAGGGCTAGCGGGAGTCGATGAGCAGTTCTTC.

This chain uses TRBV6-6 with TRBJ2-4; possibly TRBD2 for D (5 bases). This CDR3 spans 16 amino acids. V was shortened by 0 bases and J by 1 base, with 10 bases between the two germline ends. Germline-derived CDR1 and CDR2 are MNHNY and SVGAGI (reference sequence). The CDR3, as DNA: TGTGCCAGCAGTTACTCGGGAGATAGGGCCAAAAACATTCAGTACTTC. Protein: CASSYSGDRAKNIQYF.

The rearrangement uses TRBV2 and TRBJ2-2; D is uncertain. This CDR3 has 12 residues. V lost 4 bases and J 3 bases, leaving 3 bases between the germline ends. CDR1 SNHLY and CDR2 FYNNEI come from the germline V gene. The CDR3 bases are TGTGCCAGCAGTGCGGACACCGGGGAGCTGTTTTTT. Encoded protein: CASSADTGELFF.

The rearrangement uses TRBV19 and TRBJ1-1; perhaps TRBD1 as D (5 bases). V lost 6 bases to trimming and J lost 1 base, with 9 bases between them. The CDR3 spans 13 residues. Germline V lookup: CDR1 LNHDA, CDR2 SQIVND (reference sequence). This chain's CDR3 is CASRGLKNTEAFF. The CDR3 DNA sequence: TGTGCCAGTAGGGGGCTAAAGAACACTGAAGCTTTCTTT.

The rearrangement uses TRBV19 and TRBJ2-7; TRBD1 matches at 7 bases. V shed 3 bases and J 3 bases; nucleotides not matched to a gene: 8. This CDR3 contains 15 residues. Looked up from germline, CDR1 is LNHDA and CDR2 is SQIVND (reference sequence). The CDR3 nucleotides read TGTGCCAGTAGTATCTCGACAGGGTGGAACTACGAGCAGTACTTC. Translated, it gives CASSISTGWNYEQYF.

This chain joins TRBV5-1 and TRBJ1-6; D uncertain. Germline V gene sequence: CDR1 SGHRS, CDR2 YFSETQ. The CDR3 sequence is 15 residues long. V dropped 0 bases and J dropped 9 bases, with 13 bases sitting between them. CDR3: CASSLETKILSPLHF. For the CDR3, the DNA is TGCGCCAGCAGCTTGGAGACTAAGATCCTTTCACCCCTCCACTTT.

The chain combines TRBV7-7 with TRBJ2-5; 9 bases match TRBD2. Trimming at V came to 4 bases and at J to 6 bases, leaving 12 bases not matched to a gene. The CDR3 covers 16 residues. Germline CDR1 and CDR2: SSHAT and FNYEAQ (reference sequence). The CDR3 DNA follows: TGTGCCAGCAGCTCCTCGATAGCGGGGGAAAAGAAGACCCAGTACTTC. Amino acid sequence: CASSSSIAGEKKTQYF.

The gene calls are TRBV6-5 and TRBJ2-7; tentative D call: TRBD2 (7 bases). Per germline, CDR1 MNHEY and CDR2 SVGAGI. This CDR3 region has 12 residues. Between the trimmed V and J ends, which lost 6 bases and 6 bases, there was a span of 12 bases. The CDR3 DNA reads TGTGCCAGCAGGACGGGGGGCGGCGAGCAGTACTTC. Its translation is CASRTGGGEQYF.

The genes are TRBV28 and TRBJ1-1; tentative D call: TRBD1 (6 bases). The V gene's germline CDR1 is MDHEN and CDR2 SYDVKM. The CDR3 totals 13 residues. Trimming cost V 5 bases and J 6 bases, with 13 bases left between them. In nucleotides, the CDR3 is TGTGCCAGCAGTCACAACAGGGCCCCTGAAGCTTTCTTT. Encoded protein: CASSHNRAPEAFF.

The chain employs TRBV28 and TRBJ1-5; D ambiguous. With 6 bases removed from V and 7 bases from J, the gap between germline ends came to 10 bases. Germline V gene lookup returns CDR1 MDHEN and CDR2 SYDVKM. CDR3 length: 12 amino acids. DNA of the CDR3: TGTGCCAGCAGCCTTACAGCACAGCCCCAGCATTTT. Protein sequence: CASSLTAQPQHF.

This rearrangement joins TRBV5-5 to TRBJ2-7; D assignment may be TRBD1 or TRBD2 (5 bases each). The V and J ends lost 2 bases and 3 bases respectively, with 15 bases between them. The CDR3 totals 15 residues. The germline V gene encodes CDR1 SGHKS and CDR2 YYEKEE (reference sequence). CDR3: CASSLGTRTNYEQYF. Written as DNA, the CDR3 is TGTGCCAGCAGCTTAGGGACCAGAACTAACTACGAGCAGTACTTC.

The chain recombines TRBV5-6 with TRBJ2-1; 9 bases align to TRBD1. The CDR3 is 15 amino acids. V lost 3 bases and J lost 3; bases outside the gene matches: 4. Per germline, CDR1 SGHDT and CDR2 YYEEEE. The CDR3 coding sequence is TGTGCCAGCAGCTCGGACAGGGGAGACTACAATGAGCAGTTCTTC. This encodes CASSSDRGDYNEQFF.

This clone was seen repeatedly, ten times or more. This same CDR3 is encoded by further DNA sequences in the sample. The CDR3 region has the DNA TGTGCCAGCAGTGAATTAGCGGGGGGCCGCACAGATACGCAGTATTTT. Translated: CASSELAGGRTDTQYF. The genes are TRBV6-1 and TRBJ2-3, with 10 bases matching TRBD2. CDR1 MNHNS and CDR2 SASEGT come from the germline V gene. Trimming removed 2 bases from V and 1 base from J; junction bases left unmatched: 3. The CDR3 is made up of 16 amino acids.

The chain links TRBV28 to TRBJ1-1; D unclear. CDR1 and CDR2 (germline): MDHEN, SYDVKM. The CDR3 has 12 residues. V was shortened by 6 bases and J by 11 bases, with 16 bases between the two germline ends. CDR3 sequence (DNA): TGTGCCAGCAGATCGACTGAGCGCGTGGCTTTCTTT. As protein: CASRSTERVAFF.

Remarks on this clone: Other DNA sequences in this sample translate to the same CDR3. The rearrangement links TRBV5-1 to TRBJ2-7, with D perhaps matching TRBD2 (5 bases). Germline V gene lookup returns CDR1 SGHRS and CDR2 YFSETQ. Trimming removed 2 bases at V and 0 bases at J, with 6 bases between. The CDR3 runs 13 residues. CDR3 region: CASSFGSSYEQYF. The CDR3 DNA follows: TGCGCCAGCAGCTTTGGGAGCTCCTACGAGCAGTACTTC. Looking up the rest from reference TRBV5-1 and TRBJ2-7 gives the full variable domain: KAGVTQTPRYLIKTRGQQVTLSCSPISGHRSVSWYQQTPGQGLQFLFEYFSETQRNKGNFPGRFSGRQFSNSRSEMNVSTLELGDSALYLCASSFGSSYEQYFGPGTRLTVT.

This clone appeared a single time. The V gene is TRBV7-5, the J gene TRBJ2-2; TRBD1, the table's D call, was not compared with the DNA. TRBV7-5 is labeled a pseudogene. The CDR3 contains 15 residues. The CDR3 coding sequence is TGTGTCAGAAGCCCGCTTTGGGGGCTTCACGGGGAGCTGTTTTTT. Translation: CVRSPLWGLHGELFF.

The J gene is TRBJ2-1, the V gene TRBV12-1; TRBD2, the table's D call, was not compared with the DNA. TRBV12-1 is a pseudogene. The CDR3 is 15 amino acids. The CDR3 loop reads CASSGLAGSNNEQFF. The DNA for the CDR3 is TGTGCCAGCAGCGGGCTAGCGGGCAGTAACAATGAGCAGTTCTTC.

The V call is TRBV20-1, the J call TRBJ1-1; D remains ambiguous. Trimming removed 2 bases at V and 5 bases at J, with 6 bases between. The CDR3 runs 11 residues. Germline CDR1 is DFQATT and CDR2 is SNEGSKA (reference sequence). CDR3 amino acids: CSARRRTEAFF. The CDR3 DNA follows: TGCAGTGCTAGACGGCGGACTGAAGCTTTCTTT.

The V and J genes are TRBV6-6 and TRBJ2-1, with D hard to call. Trimming removed 2 bases from V and 1 base from J, with 6 bases in between. Germline V CDR1 and CDR2: MNHNY, SVGAGI (reference sequence). There are 14 residues in the CDR3. The CDR3 spells CASSYDRSYNEQFF. CDR3 nucleotides: TGTGCCAGCAGTTACGACCGATCCTACAATGAGCAGTTCTTC.

The rearrangement uses TRBV7-9 and TRBJ1-2; D may be TRBD1 (5 bases). Germline lookup yields CDR1 SEHNR and CDR2 FQNEAQ (reference sequence). The CDR3 extends over 15 amino acids. V gave up 5 bases and J gave up 8 bases, with 21 bases separating them. CDR3 region: CASSPSTAPGRGYTF. CDR3 sequence (DNA): TGTGCCAGCAGCCCGTCGACAGCTCCGGGGAGAGGCTACACCTTC.

The rearrangement uses TRBV10-1 and TRBJ2-7; 9 bases are shared with TRBD1. Germline V lookup: CDR1 WNHNN, CDR2 SYGVQD (reference sequence). After removal of 0 bases from V and 3 bases from J, the junction contained 6 bases not matched to a gene. This CDR3 region has 16 residues. CDR3 DNA: TGCGCCAGCAGTGAGTCGGGGCTGACAGGGGGCTACGAGCAGTACTTC. This sequence encodes CASSESGLTGGYEQYF.

In its sample, this clone ranks as medium-sized. V is TRBV6-6 and J is TRBJ2-1; either TRBD1 or TRBD2 may supply D (5 bases each). V shed 0 bases and J shed 7 bases, with 7 bases lying between them. Germline CDR1 MNHNY, CDR2 SVGAGI (reference sequence). CDR3 size: 13 residues. The CDR3 DNA is TGTGCCAGCAGTTACTCGGGGGAAAATGAGCAGTTCTTC. It codes for CASSYSGENEQFF.

The chain carries TRBV5-1 and TRBJ2-7; 7 bases align to TRBD1. The CDR3 loop spans 14 amino acids. The V and J ends lost 4 bases and 2 bases, in that order; junction bases with no gene match: 6. Germline V gives CDR1 SGHRS, CDR2 YFSETQ. In DNA form, the CDR3 reads TGCGCCAGCAGCCCCGGGGACAGCACCTACGAGCAGTACTTC. Translating gives CASSPGDSTYEQYF.

The chain has TRBV5-1 and TRBJ2-3; 9 nucleotides line up with TRBD1. V lost 4 bases and J lost 2; bases outside the gene matches: 5. The CDR3 is 15 residues long. Germline CDR1 reads SGHRS; CDR2 reads YFSETQ. The CDR3 loop is CASSPTGGVTDTQYF. The DNA for the CDR3 is TGCGCCAGCAGCCCGACAGGGGGGGTCACAGATACGCAGTATTTT.

The chain uses TRBV5-5 and TRBJ1-5, with D possibly TRBD1 on 6 matching bases. This CDR3 region has 14 residues. The V end lost 4 bases, the J end lost 6 bases, and 14 bases lay between the germline ends. Germline assignment: CDR1 SGHKS and CDR2 YYEKEE (reference sequence). The CDR3 bases are TGTGCCAGCAGCAAACAGGGCCCTGGTCAGCCCCAGCATTTT. Translating it yields CASSKQGPGQPQHF.

The chain employs TRBV19 and TRBJ1-5; D is possibly TRBD1 (5 bases). The CDR3 is 13 residues long. Germline CDR1 is LNHDA and CDR2 is SQIVND (reference sequence). V dropped 7 bases and J dropped 6 bases, with 13 bases sitting between them. This CDR3 is CASTHPGTQPQHF. Here the CDR3 DNA reads TGTGCCAGTACTCATCCAGGGACTCAGCCCCAGCATTTT.

This sequence joins TRBV29-1 and TRBJ2-5; TRBD1 might be the D (6 bases). Germline V gives CDR1 SQVTM, CDR2 ANQGSEA. V lost 7 bases, J lost 3 bases, and 12 bases lay in between. The length of the CDR3 is 12 residues. CDR3 in DNA: TGCAGCGCCGCCCAGGGGAAAGAGACCCAGTACTTC. Protein sequence: CSAAQGKETQYF.

The J gene is TRBJ2-7, the V gene TRBV27, with D possibly matching TRBD1 (5 bases). CDR3 length: 13 amino acids. Germline loops: CDR1 MNHEY, CDR2 SMNVEV (reference sequence). V was trimmed by 3 bases and J by 3 bases, leaving 9 bases between them. The CDR3 coding sequence is TGTGCCAGCAGTTTGGACACACACTACGAGCAGTACTTC. Amino acid sequence: CASSLDTHYEQYF.

This chain joins TRBV30 and TRBJ1-3; no reliable D call. Trimming shortened V by 0 bases and J by 0 bases, and 6 bases separated the two germline ends. The CDR3 has 14 amino acids. Germline CDR1 is GTSNPN and CDR2 is SVGIG (reference sequence). The DNA of the CDR3 is TGTGCCTGGAGTGTAGGGTCCTCTGGAAACACCATATATTTT. Translated, it gives CAWSVGSSGNTIYF.